This T cell receptor (beta chain) derives from a study of blood T cell repertoires in COVID-19. Only in-frame clones appear in the TCRdb table, and some are missing; sequencing was by immunoSEQ multiplex PCR. The table lists 50,000 to 70,000 clones, more than 80% of them singletons. The CDR3 sequence is 15 residues long. The V and J ends lost 0 bases and 6 bases, in that order; junction bases with no gene match: 7. Germline loops: CDR1 GTSNPN, CDR2 SVGIG (reference sequence). This sequence originates from a human donor with active COVID-19. The donor label of this sample is uncertain. The chain recombines TRBV30 with TRBJ1-1; 10 bases match TRBD1. Source material: peripheral blood. CDR3 bases: TGTGCCTGGAGTGTAAAGTTGACAGGGGGCCCTGAAGCTTTCTTT. Translated, it gives CAWSVKLTGGPEAFF.